These 30 T cell receptor beta chains originate from one sample sequenced in a study of blood T cell repertoires in COVID-19. Some clones are missing from TCRdb's copy, which holds only in-frame ones; the method was immunoSEQ multiplex PCR. This sample has 140,000 to 150,000 clones, with about 82% found just once. Sample: PBMCs or T cells enriched from blood (not recorded which). The receptors were sampled from a woman aged 35 to 49 who had recovered from COVID-19.

Written as DNA, the CDR3 is TGTGCCAGCAGCGCCTCCGGGTTTAGGGGCACTGAAGCTTTCTTT. Encoded protein: CASSASGFRGTEAFF. V usage is TRBV7-3 and J usage is TRBJ1-1, with a tentative D call TRBD1 (5 bases). Per germline, CDR1 SGHTA and CDR2 FQGTGA. The CDR3 length is 15 residues. V was shortened by 5 bases and J by 4 bases, with 17 bases between the two germline ends. The complete variable domain, with remaining parts taken from reference TRBV7-3 and TRBJ1-1, reads GAGVSQTPSNKVTEKGKYVELRCDPISGHTALYWYRQSLGQGPEFLIYFQGTGAADDSGLPNDRFFAVRPEGSVSTLKIQRTERGDSAVYLCASSASGFRGTEAFFGQGTRLTVV.

The chain recombines TRBV7-8 with TRBJ2-5; weak D call: TRBD1 (8 bases). Germline V gene lookup returns CDR1 SGHVS and CDR2 FQNEAQ. This CDR3 has 14 residues. The V gene lost 5 bases and the J gene lost 5 bases, with 15 bases spanning the gap. CDR3 sequence: CASSPTGGGETQYF. DNA for the CDR3: TGTGCCAGCAGCCCTACAGGGGGAGGGGAGACCCAGTACTTC. Using reference TRBV7-8 and TRBJ2-5 for the parts outside the CDR3, the full variable domain is GAGVSQSPRYKVAKRGQDVALRCDPISGHVSLFWYQQALGQGPEFLTYFQNEAQLDKSGLPSDRFFAERPEGSVSTLKIQRTQQEDSAVYLCASSPTGGGETQYFGPGTRLLVL.

The J gene is TRBJ2-7, the V gene TRBV18; a weak D match, TRBD1 (6 bases). From germline, CDR1 is KGHSH and CDR2 LQKENI. V shed 2 bases and J shed 10 bases, with 18 bases lying between them. The CDR3 contains 14 residues. CDR3 loop: CASSPGRDTSIQYF. CDR3 DNA: TGTGCCAGCTCACCAGGACGGGACACGTCTATTCAGTACTTC. Drawing the rest from reference TRBV18 and TRBJ2-7, the complete variable domain is NAGVMQNPRHLVRRRGQEARLRCSPMKGHSHVYWYRQLPEEGLKFMVYLQKENIIDESGMPKERFSAEFPKEGPSILRIQQVVRGDSAAYFCASSPGRDTSIQYFGPGTRLTVT.

The chain recombines TRBV9 with TRBJ2-2; TRBD1 agrees at 7 bases. This CDR3 comprises 15 residues. V lost 3 bases, J lost 5 bases, and 7 bases stayed unmatched. Germline V gene data show CDR1 as SGDLS and CDR2 as YYNGEE. The CDR3 nucleotides read TGTGCCAGCAGCGCCAGACAGGGTGGGACCGGGGAGCTGTTTTTT. The encoded protein is CASSARQGGTGELFF.

The rearrangement links TRBV11-1 to TRBJ1-2; 8 bases line up with TRBD1. V was pared by 1 base and J by 8 bases, with 6 bases of the junction left unmatched. The CDR3 runs 14 residues. CDR1 is SGHAT and CDR2 is FQDESV in the germline V gene (reference sequence). The CDR3 region has the DNA TGTGCCAGCAGCTTAGTGGCAGGGGGCGTCGGCTACACCTTC. Protein product: CASSLVAGGVGYTF.

A single count supports this clone. The chain recombines TRBV2 with TRBJ2-6; the D gene is possibly TRBD2 (6 bases). The CDR3 spans 18 residues. With 1 base removed from V and 0 bases from J, the gap between germline ends came to 13 bases. Germline CDR1 and CDR2: SNHLY and FYNNEI. This CDR3 reads CASSEEMEGSSGANVLTF. CDR3 in DNA: TGTGCCAGCAGTGAAGAGATGGAGGGAAGCTCTGGGGCCAACGTCCTGACTTTC.

The V and J genes are TRBV24-1 and TRBJ2-2; 7 bases fit TRBD1. The CDR3 extends over 18 amino acids. Looked up from germline, CDR1 is KGHDR and CDR2 is SFDVKD. The junction had 15 bases not matched to a gene; V was cut back by 9 bases and J by 0 bases. As DNA, the CDR3 is TGTGCCACCCGTTGGCGAATCCGACAGGGATCGAACACCGGGGAGCTGTTTTTT. This sequence encodes CATRWRIRQGSNTGELFF.

The chain recombines TRBV27 with TRBJ2-7; a possible D gene is TRBD1 (5 bases). The germline V and J ends were trimmed by 6 bases and 4 bases, with 16 bases remaining between them. The V gene's germline CDR1 is MNHEY and CDR2 SMNVEV (reference sequence). This CDR3 spans 14 amino acids. The CDR3, as DNA: TGTGCCAGCAGAAAACTATCAGGGTGGTACGAGCAGTACTTC. It is translated as CASRKLSGWYEQYF.

The chain combines TRBV7-9 with TRBJ2-5; D is possibly TRBD2 (5 bases). Germline V gene lookup returns CDR1 SEHNR and CDR2 FQNEAQ (reference sequence). Trimming took 4 bases from V and 4 from J, leaving 16 bases between them. The CDR3 has 15 amino acids. The CDR3, as DNA: TGTGCCAGCAGCTGGGAGTCGGGGAGAGGAGAGACCCAGTACTTC. Residues: CASSWESGRGETQYF.

The J gene is TRBJ2-1, the V gene TRBV7-9; D is unclear. Germline CDR1 SEHNR, CDR2 FQNEAQ (reference sequence). Trimming pared 1 base from V and 6 bases from J, leaving 7 bases between. The CDR3 has 13 amino acids. The chain's CDR3 is CASSLGSTNEQFF. The CDR3 nucleotides read TGTGCCAGCAGCTTAGGTAGTACCAATGAGCAGTTCTTC.

As concerns this clone: One junction end disagrees with the germline gene, perhaps due to a read error. The rearrangement links TRBV6-5 to TRBJ1-1, with 10 bases matching TRBD1. The CDR3 extends over 12 amino acids. Germline-derived CDR1 and CDR2 are MNHEY and SVGAGI. The CDR3 bases are TGTGCCAGCAGCGCCACTACGGGGACAGGGGACTTT. Protein sequence: CASSATTGTGDF.

The chain links TRBV18 to TRBJ2-7; 9 bases are a match to TRBD2. The CDR3 covers 14 residues. J was trimmed by 3 bases and V by 5 bases; bases with no gene match: 5. CDR1 and CDR2 (germline): KGHSH, LQKENI. The chain's CDR3 is CASSASGRIYEQYF. Here the CDR3 DNA reads TGTGCCAGCTCAGCGAGCGGGAGGATCTACGAGCAGTACTTC.

The gene calls are TRBV7-9 and TRBJ1-1; TRBD1 might be the D (5 bases). The ends were cut back, 6 bases at V and 6 bases at J, with 17 bases in the middle. The CDR3 runs 14 residues. Germline CDR1 and CDR2: SEHNR and FQNEAQ (reference sequence). CDR3 sequence reads: CASSPPGFNPEAFF. CDR3 in DNA: TGTGCCAGCAGTCCACCAGGGTTTAATCCTGAAGCTTTCTTT.

This CDR3 is CASSERAGVQPQHF. CDR3 in DNA: TGTGCCAGCAGTGAACGGGCAGGGGTGCAGCCCCAGCATTTT. The genes are TRBV6-1 and TRBJ1-5; weak D call: TRBD1 (6 bases). Germline assignment: CDR1 MNHNS and CDR2 SASEGT. V gave up 2 bases and J gave up 7 bases, with 12 bases separating them. This CDR3 has 14 residues.

In its sample, this clone was seen once. The rearrangement links TRBV7-9 to TRBJ1-1, with unresolved D. V gave up 2 bases and J gave up 0 bases, with 10 bases separating them. The CDR3 consists of 15 residues. Looked up from germline, CDR1 is SEHNR and CDR2 is FQNEAQ (reference sequence). The CDR3 DNA sequence: TGTGCCAGCAGCTTACGGAGCGGAATGAACACTGAAGCTTTCTTT. This codes for CASSLRSGMNTEAFF.

Worth noting for this clone: Its ends do not fully match the called genes, so a read error is possible. The rearrangement uses TRBV7-3 and TRBJ2-3; TRBD2 aligns across 11 bases. The CDR3 contains 12 residues. The germline CDR1 and CDR2 sequences are SGHTA and FQGTGA. The CDR3 DNA reads as TGTGCCAGCAGCTTAACAGGGGGACTAGCGGAATTT. It is translated as CASSLTGGLAEF.

V and J are TRBV7-9 and TRBJ2-1; 11 positions match TRBD2. Trimming cost V 0 bases and J 7 bases; bases outside gene matches: 5. The CDR3 runs to 16 residues. Germline lookup yields CDR1 SEHNR and CDR2 FQNEAQ (reference sequence). CDR3: CASSLASGGASNEQFF. CDR3 nucleotides: TGTGCCAGCAGCTTAGCTAGCGGGGGGGCCTCAAATGAGCAGTTCTTC.

The chain is built from TRBV24-1 and TRBJ2-1, with 8 bases matching TRBD1. The CDR3 is made up of 14 amino acids. Germline V gene data show CDR1 as KGHDR and CDR2 as SFDVKD. J was trimmed by 7 bases and V by 5 bases; bases with no gene match: 6. Written as DNA, the CDR3 is TGTGCCACCAGTGCCGCGGACAGGGCGAATGAGCAGTTCTTC. Its translation is CATSAADRANEQFF.

The chain couples TRBV19 to TRBJ1-1; no definite D call. V lost 0 bases, J lost 7 bases, and 9 bases lay in between. CDR1 LNHDA and CDR2 SQIVND come from the germline V gene (reference sequence). The CDR3 length is 13 residues. The CDR3 protein is CASSIDLAYEAFF. CDR3 DNA sequence: TGTGCCAGTAGTATAGATTTAGCATATGAAGCTTTCTTT.

The chain links TRBV12-3 or TRBV12-4 to TRBJ1-1; D ambiguous. The CDR3 sequence is 12 residues long. V lost 8 bases to trimming and J lost 1 base, with 8 bases between them. This CDR3 is CASVSGNTEAFF. The CDR3 DNA reads as TGTGCCAGCGTTAGTGGGAACACTGAAGCTTTCTTT.

This clone was seen ten or more times. The V and J genes are TRBV15 and TRBJ2-2, with D perhaps TRBD2 (6 bases). V gave up 1 base and J gave up 10 bases, with 13 bases separating them. The CDR3 sequence is 14 residues long. Germline CDR1 reads LNHNV; CDR2 reads YYDKDF (reference sequence). The CDR3: CATSRVDGGLELFF. CDR3 DNA sequence: TGTGCCACCAGCAGAGTCGACGGGGGTCTGGAGCTGTTTTTT.

This chain uses TRBV7-2 with TRBJ2-1, with 7 bases matching TRBD2. CDR1 SGHTA and CDR2 FQGNSA come from the germline V gene. There are 13 residues in the CDR3. Trimming cost V 5 bases and J 8 bases; bases outside gene matches: 6. CDR3 residues: CASSPVTSDEQFF. The CDR3 DNA reads as TGTGCCAGCAGCCCTGTTACTAGCGATGAGCAGTTCTTC.

The genes are TRBV5-6 and TRBJ2-2, with 7 bases that match TRBD2. CDR1 SGHDT and CDR2 YYEEEE come from the germline V gene. The CDR3 extends over 15 amino acids. With 4 bases clipped from V and 2 bases from J, the junction kept 5 bases outside the gene matches. CDR3 nucleotide sequence: TGTGCCAGCAGCCTCGGGGGGACTAACACCGGGGAGCTGTTTTTT. Residues: CASSLGGTNTGELFF.

This clone was detected only a few times. The gene calls are TRBV7-3 and TRBJ2-1, with 9 bases aligning to TRBD2. This CDR3 has 16 residues. Germline V gene sequence: CDR1 SGHTA, CDR2 FQGTGA. Germline trimming cut 1 base from V and 3 bases from J; bases unmatched to any gene: 4. The CDR3 sequence: CASSLSPSGVYNEQFF. DNA of the CDR3: TGTGCCAGCAGCTTAAGTCCTAGCGGGGTCTACAATGAGCAGTTCTTC.

CDR3 amino acids: CASRAGLAVDEQFF. In nucleotides, the CDR3 is TGTGCCAGCAGGGCGGGACTAGCGGTCGATGAGCAGTTCTTC. The V and J genes are TRBV2 and TRBJ2-1; 11 nucleotides line up with TRBD2. V gave up 6 bases and J gave up 8 bases; unmatched junction bases: 6. The germline CDR1 and CDR2 sequences are SNHLY and FYNNEI. This CDR3 is 14 amino acids long.

The CDR3 sequence is CASSRAGNQPQHF. The CDR3 DNA sequence: TGTGCCAGCAGCCGGGCGGGGAACCAGCCCCAGCATTTT. This sequence joins TRBV5-5 and TRBJ1-5, with no clear D. The V end was cut by 4 bases, the J end by 7 bases, with 12 bases between. The germline V gene encodes CDR1 SGHKS and CDR2 YYEKEE (reference sequence). The CDR3 runs to 13 residues.

This chain links TRBV9 with TRBJ1-1; unclear D gene. The germline V gene encodes CDR1 SGDLS and CDR2 YYNGEE. CDR3 size: 13 residues. Trimming stripped 0 bases from V and 4 bases from J, with 7 bases between. The CDR3 spells CASSVAGSTEAFF. In DNA, the CDR3 is TGTGCCAGCAGCGTAGCCGGTAGCACTGAAGCTTTCTTT.

The chain has TRBV24-1 and TRBJ1-2, with D possibly matching TRBD1 (6 bases). Germline lookup yields CDR1 KGHDR and CDR2 SFDVKD. V lost 4 bases to trimming and J lost 8 bases, with 10 bases between them. CDR3 length: 12 residues. This chain's CDR3 is CATSEQGGGYTF. In nucleotides, the CDR3 is TGTGCCACCAGTGAACAGGGCGGAGGCTACACCTTC.

This chain connects TRBV4-2 to TRBJ2-1; 8 bases match TRBD1. J was trimmed by 4 bases and V by 3 bases; bases with no gene match: 8. The CDR3 totals 16 residues. Germline CDR1 and CDR2: LGHNA and YNFKEQ. The CDR3 is CASSQSGTGNYNEQFF. The CDR3 nucleotides read TGTGCCAGCAGCCAGTCCGGGACAGGAAATTACAATGAGCAGTTCTTC.

The V gene is TRBV9, the J gene TRBJ1-5; D is unresolved. Germline V gene lookup returns CDR1 SGDLS and CDR2 YYNGEE. The CDR3 is 14 amino acids. V was cut by 0 bases and J by 5 bases, with 9 bases left in between. The CDR3 region has the DNA TGTGCCAGCAGCGTAGATGGGAGGGATCAGCCCCAGCATTTT. It translates to CASSVDGRDQPQHF.